These 27 T cell receptor beta chains share one sample of origin, sequenced in a study of cytomegalovirus exposure and HLA in healthy donors. The PCR contained 60 Vbeta and 13 Jbeta primers. Sequenced by immunoSEQ multiplex PCR; TCRdb stores in-frame clones only, minus some. The sample lists about 120,000 clones, about 83% occurring once. Sequenced input: PBMCs. Source of these receptors: a female donor in good health and CMV-seronegative.

The chain uses TRBV10-3 and TRBJ2-1; TRBD1 is a possible D gene (6 bases). The V and J ends lost 2 bases and 6 bases respectively, with 11 bases between them. The germline CDR1 and CDR2 sequences are ENHRY and SYGVKD. The length of the CDR3 is 14 residues. The CDR3 DNA is TGTGCCATCAGTGAGGTGGGGGCGGCCAATGAGCAGTTCTTC. This gives the protein CAISEVGAANEQFF.

This clone was observed a handful of times. The chain joins TRBV6-5 to TRBJ2-2; D is ambiguous. Trimming removed 4 bases at V and 3 bases at J, with 9 bases between. CDR3 size: 14 residues. Per germline, CDR1 MNHEY and CDR2 SVGAGI. The CDR3 DNA follows: TGTGCCAGCAGTTTTTACAGAGACACCGGGGAGCTGTTTTTT. Encoded protein: CASSFYRDTGELFF.

This chain uses TRBV7-6 with TRBJ1-3, with 9 bases fitting TRBD1. The CDR3 is made up of 14 amino acids. CDR1 and CDR2 (germline): SGHVS, FNYEAQ. With V trimmed by 5 bases and J by 8 bases, 7 bases remained unmatched. In DNA, the CDR3 is TGTGCCAGCAGCCGAAACCGACAGGGGGACACCATATATTTT. It translates to CASSRNRQGDTIYF.

This clone turned up a few times. The chain uses TRBV6-1 and TRBJ1-1; D gene unclear. The CDR3 consists of 15 residues. Trimming cost V 5 bases and J 0 bases, with 13 bases left between them. Germline loops: CDR1 MNHNS, CDR2 SASEGT. The CDR3 sequence is CASSPLFGVNTEAFF. CDR3 bases: TGTGCCAGCAGTCCGCTCTTCGGGGTGAACACTGAAGCTTTCTTT.

The chain carries TRBV30 and TRBJ1-1; D is unclear. This CDR3 has 14 amino acids. Trimming stripped 6 bases from V and 6 bases from J, with 20 bases between. The germline gives CDR1 GTSNPN, CDR2 SVGIG (reference sequence). The CDR3 DNA follows: TGTGCCTGTTTGGCCGGGAGTTTGGGCTCTGAAGCTTTCTTT. Its translation: CACLAGSLGSEAFF. Full variable domain (outside the CDR3, taken from reference TRBV30 and TRBJ1-1): SQTIHQWPATLVQPVGSPLSLECTVEGTSNPNLYWYRQAAGRGLQLLFYSVGIGQISSEVPQNLSASRPQDRQFILSSKKLLLSDSGFYLCACLAGSLGSEAFFGQGTRLTVV.

This rearrangement joins TRBV27 to TRBJ1-1; 8 bases are shared with TRBD1. Per the germline V gene, CDR1 is MNHEY and CDR2 is SMNVEV (reference sequence). The CDR3 spans 16 residues. Losses at the gene ends were 4 bases for V and 5 bases for J; bases not matched to a gene: 12. The CDR3 DNA follows: TGTGCCAGCAGTTCAGCCCTTCAGGGGGCAGGTACTGAAGCTTTCTTT. This gives the protein CASSSALQGAGTEAFF.

V usage is TRBV4-2 and J usage is TRBJ1-2, with 12 positions matching TRBD1. In germline, CDR1 is LGHNA, CDR2 YNFKEQ. This CDR3 has 15 amino acids. Trimming took 4 bases from V and 7 from J; bases not matched to a gene: 7. The CDR3 DNA sequence: TGTGCCAGCAGCCGAGTGGGACAGGGGGCTAGTGGCTACACCTTC. Amino acid sequence: CASSRVGQGASGYTF.

This chain links TRBV12-5 with TRBJ2-7, with D maybe TRBD1 (5 bases). The CDR3 runs 18 residues. The germline V and J ends were trimmed by 6 bases and 0 bases, with 24 bases remaining between them. Germline CDR1 LGHNT, CDR2 FRNRAP. The CDR3 DNA follows: TGTGCTAGTGGGTCCGGCAGGGTAGAACTCATACGCTCCTACGAGCAGTACTTC. Its protein is CASGSGRVELIRSYEQYF.

V and J are TRBV9 and TRBJ2-4, with a tentative D call TRBD2 (6 bases). The germline CDR1 and CDR2 sequences are SGDLS and YYNGEE. Trimming removed 2 bases at V and 0 bases at J, with 12 bases between. The CDR3 runs to 16 residues. DNA of the CDR3: TGTGCCAGCAGCGTCGGCGGGGAGTTAGCCAAAAACATTCAGTACTTC. Translated: CASSVGGELAKNIQYF.

The chain couples TRBV2 to TRBJ1-5; 8 nucleotides match TRBD1. Germline V CDR1 and CDR2: SNHLY, FYNNEI. V trimming: 6 bases; J trimming: 11 bases; junction bases outside the gene matches: 12. The CDR3 covers 14 residues. In DNA form, the CDR3 reads TGTGCCAGCAGACCTCGGACAGGGAGCGGGGCCCAGCATTTT. Translated: CASRPRTGSGAQHF.

The chain couples TRBV5-5 to TRBJ1-1; D is possibly TRBD1 (5 bases). Germline V gene lookup returns CDR1 SGHKS and CDR2 YYEKEE (reference sequence). V lost 2 bases and J lost 5, with 19 bases in between. This CDR3 is 16 amino acids long. The DNA of the CDR3 is TGTGCCAGCAGCTTACGAAACGTGGGGGGAGGGACTGAAGCTTTCTTT. Its protein product is CASSLRNVGGGTEAFF.

The chain combines TRBV19 with TRBJ2-2; tentative D call: TRBD1 (6 bases). The CDR3 consists of 12 residues. Trimming pared 6 bases from V and 5 bases from J, leaving 7 bases between. CDR1 LNHDA and CDR2 SQIVND come from the germline V gene (reference sequence). The CDR3 protein is CASRTGTGELFF. The CDR3 DNA follows: TGTGCCAGTAGAACAGGGACCGGGGAGCTGTTTTTT.

The chain couples TRBV4-2 to TRBJ1-2; 9 nucleotides agree with TRBD1. The V segment lost 1 base and the J segment 7 bases; nucleotides outside the gene matches: 7. Germline lookup yields CDR1 LGHNA and CDR2 YNFKEQ. This CDR3 has 15 amino acids. Written as DNA, the CDR3 is TGTGCCAGCAGCCAAGGGGGACAGGGATATCGTGGCTACACCTTC. Translating gives CASSQGGQGYRGYTF.

This clone was detected once. The rearrangement uses TRBV6-5 and TRBJ2-7; 9 positions agree with TRBD1. Germline V gives CDR1 MNHEY, CDR2 SVGAGI. The CDR3 runs to 14 residues. The ends lost 4 bases at V and 3 bases at J; junction bases unmatched: 4. CDR3 protein: CASSSLTGGYEQYF. CDR3 in DNA: TGTGCCAGCAGTTCATTGACAGGGGGCTACGAGCAGTACTTC.

The V gene is TRBV6-6, the J gene TRBJ2-7; maybe TRBD1 (6 bases). V lost 7 bases to trimming and J lost 4 bases, with 14 bases between them. The CDR3 covers 13 residues. Germline V gives CDR1 MNHNY, CDR2 SVGAGI (reference sequence). Here the CDR3 DNA reads TGTGCCAGCAACCGAGGGGGTACATACGAGCAGTACTTC. This translates into CASNRGGTYEQYF.

CDR3 residues: CASSFAGDSYEQYF. In DNA form, the CDR3 reads TGTGCCAGCAGCTTTGCGGGGGATTCCTACGAGCAGTACTTC. This chain uses TRBV7-9 with TRBJ2-7; 7 nucleotides match TRBD2. CDR3 length: 14 residues. After removal of 3 bases from V and 1 base from J, the junction contained 3 bases not matched to a gene. Germline V gene data show CDR1 as SEHNR and CDR2 as FQNEAQ (reference sequence).

The gene calls are TRBV14 and TRBJ1-2; D is possibly TRBD1 (5 bases). V lost 2 bases to trimming and J lost 3 bases, with 10 bases between them. Germline-derived CDR1 and CDR2 are SGHDN and FVKESK. The CDR3 totals 14 residues. DNA for the CDR3: TGTGCCAGCAGCCAACAGGGTTCTCACTATGGCTACACCTTC. This encodes CASSQQGSHYGYTF.

This clone was observed once. The CDR3 region is CSAQTTDTQYF. DNA for the CDR3: TGCAGTGCCCAGACTACAGATACGCAGTATTTT. The chain couples TRBV20-1 to TRBJ2-3; D is undetermined. Germline values: CDR1 DFQATT, CDR2 SNEGSKA (reference sequence). V was clipped by 6 bases and J by 3 bases, with 7 bases between them. The CDR3 spans 11 residues.

The chain joins TRBV30 to TRBJ1-4, with 8 bases identical to TRBD1. Germline V CDR1 and CDR2: GTSNPN, SVGIG (reference sequence). This CDR3 region has 13 residues. The J segment lost 5 bases and the V segment lost 2 bases, leaving 1 base of the junction unmatched. The CDR3 spells CAWSNRGNEKLFF. The CDR3 region has the DNA TGTGCCTGGAGTAACAGGGGGAATGAAAAACTGTTTTTT.

The rearrangement links TRBV2 to TRBJ2-7, with TRBD2 matching 9 bases. CDR3 size: 15 residues. Germline-derived CDR1 and CDR2 are SNHLY and FYNNEI. The V segment lost 6 bases and the J segment 8 bases; nucleotides outside the gene matches: 14. CDR3 DNA sequence: TGTGCCAGCAGGAGATATAGCGGGGGCAGTGGTCAGCAGTACTTC. Protein sequence: CASRRYSGGSGQQYF.

This clone was counted between two and nine times. This chain links TRBV6-5 with TRBJ2-7, with D possibly being TRBD1 (6 bases). This CDR3 contains 13 residues. Germline V gene lookup returns CDR1 MNHEY and CDR2 SVGAGI. V dropped 2 bases and J dropped 6 bases, with 11 bases sitting between them. Here the CDR3 reads CASSYDGGGEQYF. The CDR3 DNA reads TGTGCCAGCAGTTACGATGGGGGCGGCGAGCAGTACTTC.

This clone appeared a few times. This rearrangement joins TRBV7-9 to TRBJ2-7; TRBD1 matches at 9 bases. This CDR3 has 14 residues. Germline V gene data show CDR1 as SEHNR and CDR2 as FQNEAQ (reference sequence). The V gene end was trimmed by 5 bases and the J gene end by 1 base; junction bases not matched to a gene: 3. This CDR3 reads CASSRTGVSYEQYF. In DNA form, the CDR3 reads TGTGCCAGCAGCCGGACAGGGGTATCCTACGAGCAGTACTTC.

The V gene is TRBV29-1, the J gene TRBJ2-3; D is undetermined. Per germline, CDR1 SQVTM and CDR2 ANQGSEA. The V and J ends lost 3 bases and 6 bases respectively, with 16 bases between them. The CDR3 runs to 14 residues. The CDR3 nucleotides read TGCAGCGTTGACGTGGGCCTCGGAAAGGATACGCAGTATTTT. Translation: CSVDVGLGKDTQYF.

The chain couples TRBV29-1 to TRBJ2-5; D gene unclear. From germline, CDR1 is SQVTM and CDR2 ANQGSEA. Trimming pared 7 bases from V and 2 bases from J, leaving 8 bases between. This CDR3 is built from 11 residues. Written as DNA, the CDR3 is TGCAGCGGACTGGAACAAGAGACCCAGTACTTC. It codes for CSGLEQETQYF. The whole variable domain, filled in from reference TRBV29-1 and TRBJ2-5, reads SAVISQKPSRDICQRGTSLTIQCQVDSQVTMMFWYRQQPGQSLTLIATANQGSEATYESGFVIDKFPISRPNLTFSTLTVSNMSPEDSSIYLCSGLEQETQYFGPGTRLLVL.

V and J are TRBV6-5 and TRBJ1-3, with 7 bases that match TRBD1. Unmatched junction bases numbered 3, after V lost 8 bases and J lost 2 bases. Germline CDR1 and CDR2: MNHEY and SVGAGI. The CDR3 loop spans 13 amino acids. Here the CDR3 reads CASHTGAGNTIYF. The CDR3, as DNA: TGTGCCAGCCACACAGGGGCTGGAAACACCATATATTTT.

This chain connects TRBV5-1 to TRBJ2-5, with D perhaps TRBD1 (5 bases). From germline, CDR1 is SGHRS and CDR2 YFSETQ. The CDR3 covers 16 residues. V dropped 0 bases and J dropped 1 base, with 13 bases sitting between them. As DNA, the CDR3 is TGCGCCAGCAGCTTGGAAGGGGCCCTGTTCCAAGAGACCCAGTACTTC. The encoded protein is CASSLEGALFQETQYF.

This clone has just a few counts. This chain connects TRBV6-5 to TRBJ2-7; 7 bases line up with TRBD2. The germline V gene has CDR1 MNHEY and CDR2 SVGAGI. The CDR3 covers 14 residues. V shed 2 bases, J shed 4 bases, and the junction held 5 bases outside the gene matches. The CDR3 DNA reads TGTGCCAGCAGTTACGCGGGGGTAGGGTACGAGCAGTACTTC. This translates into CASSYAGVGYEQYF.